This T cell receptor beta chain was sequenced in a study of blood T cell repertoires in COVID-19 (dated by TCRdb to 2019 to 2021). Regarding the research as a whole: Samples covering the acute and convalescent phases of COVID-19 were provided by collaborators in the United States, Italy and Spain. The repertoires were made available in a free public database intended to serve as a resource for research on the immune response to SARS-CoV-2. The samples were drawn from two sources: the first 160 participants of the ongoing ImmuneRACE study, and over 1,000 subjects contributed by 6 global collaborators. The material from the prospective study consisted of cDNA or gDNA derived from T cells, B-cell-depleted T cells, or PBMCs. Where available, HLA class I and class II types were taken from metadata supplied by the sample provider and were not determined by assay-based typing. Sample metadata almost always included a de-identified subject ID, COVID-19 status, age in years and sex. The dataset comprised deeply sampled blood TCRbeta repertoires from subjects exposed to, actively infected with, or recovered from COVID-19. Summary of the overall study and its limitations: The quantity of clinical and demographic metadata differed by source and by participant and was supplied without curation.

In regard to this clone: Its antigen specificity is not known. Base qualities are not at hand, and no much larger clone is one base apart.

In Seattle, one collaborating source enrolled patients while the infection was active and tracked those patients longitudinally over the course of disease. Collaborating institutions collected whole blood in K2EDTA tubes following their own protocols. Collaborator samples were shipped for TCRbeta analysis as frozen whole blood, isolated PBMCs, or DNA extracted from either sample type. The immunoSEQ Assay, a bias-controlled multiplex PCR, was used to amplify TCRbeta CDR3 regions from genomic DNA. Per the original workflow: The number of nucleated cells in each sample was estimated by amplification of reference gene primers within the assay. To quantify the absolute abundance of each unique TCRbeta CDR3 rearrangement, sequence reads were collapsed and filtered. Productive Simpson clonality was computed per sample as the square root of Simpson's diversity index over productive rearrangements. The source is immuneACCESS, and TCRdb retained only in-frame sequences with V and J called. Part of the clones is not carried over; for the studies checked, unresolved V genes explain less than half of this, and the remainder is unexplained. The D gene and trimming were derived from the DNA, and the V and J assignments and clone size from that table. This sample gives 250,000 to 300,000 clones in total; roughly nine tenths of them show up just once. Of the sample, approximately 12% is held by the ten largest clones.

V loses 4 bases at its end and J loses 4 bases; junction bases beyond the gene matches: 8. The CDR3 holds 16 amino acids from the cysteine to the phenylalanine. The kept DNA is CDR3 alone, 48 bases in frame from the first base. For CDR1 and CDR2, the germline V gene lists KGHDR and SFDVKD. Here the chain combines TRBV24-1 and TRBJ2-1; 8 middle bases align to TRBD1. This sequence was found in a woman between 25 and 40 years old with COVID-19, enrolled during active disease. The sequenced sample was peripheral blood. The DNA is as follows: TGTGCCACCAGTGACCACGGGACAGGTATATACAATGAGCAGTTCTTC. It translates as CATSDHGTGIYNEQFF.